This T cell receptor beta chain was recorded in a study of Graves' ophthalmopathy and Graves' hyperthyroidism. Findings and caveats of the study: The authors also found most expanded thyroid clonotypes above 0.001 frequency in blood.

Details on this clonotype: The target antigen is unknown.

All donors with ophthalmopathy were recorded as having moderate-to-severe activity, CAS ≥3, NOSPECS ≥4 and a duration under 3 months. A volume of over 9 ml of fresh peripheral blood supplied the PBMCs. Amplification targeted the TCR beta CDR3 regions, with RNA transcripts as the source material. HTBI primers primed a first-round RT-PCR, and a second-round multiplex PCR followed. TCRdb called the multiplex PCR reads again in MiXCR, with one record for every CDR3 protein. The sample has 240,000 or so distinct CDR3 sequences, about 46% seen once. J was trimmed by 0 bases and V by 5 bases; bases with no gene match: 6. The length of the CDR3 is 16 residues. Per germline, CDR1 LNHDA and CDR2 SQIVND (reference sequence).

The chain carries TRBV19 and TRBJ1-3; TRBD1 matches 8 bases. The sample comprised peripheral blood. This clonotype was obtained from an adult man with Graves' ophthalmopathy. CDR3 loop: CASSADRAFSGNTIYF. For the CDR3, the DNA is TGTGCCAGTAGTGCGGACAGGGCTTTCTCTGGAAACACCATATATTTT.